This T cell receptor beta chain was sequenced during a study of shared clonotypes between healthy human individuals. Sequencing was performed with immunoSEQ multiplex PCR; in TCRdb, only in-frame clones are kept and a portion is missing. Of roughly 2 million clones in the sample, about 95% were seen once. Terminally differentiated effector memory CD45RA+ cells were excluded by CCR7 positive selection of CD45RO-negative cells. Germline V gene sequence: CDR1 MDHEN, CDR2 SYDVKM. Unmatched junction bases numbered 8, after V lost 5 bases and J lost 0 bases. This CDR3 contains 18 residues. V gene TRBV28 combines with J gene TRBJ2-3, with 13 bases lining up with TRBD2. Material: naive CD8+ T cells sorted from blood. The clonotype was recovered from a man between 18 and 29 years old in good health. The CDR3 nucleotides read TGTGCCAGCAGTACTTGGACTAGCGGGAGACCTAGCACAGATACGCAGTATTTT. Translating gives CASSTWTSGRPSTDTQYF.